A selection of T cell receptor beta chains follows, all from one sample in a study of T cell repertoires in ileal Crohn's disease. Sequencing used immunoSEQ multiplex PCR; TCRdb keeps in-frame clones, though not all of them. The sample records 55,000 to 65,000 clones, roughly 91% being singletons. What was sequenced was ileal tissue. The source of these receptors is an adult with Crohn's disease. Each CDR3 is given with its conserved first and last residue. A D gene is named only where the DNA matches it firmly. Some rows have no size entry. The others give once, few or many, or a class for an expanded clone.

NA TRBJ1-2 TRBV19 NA TGTGCCAGTAGTATAGGACCCTCGGGGGTCTATGGCTACACCTTC CASSIGPSGVYGYTF
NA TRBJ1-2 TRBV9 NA TGTGCCAGCAGCGCACAGGCGCTAACTATCTATGGCTACACCTTC CASSAQALTIYGYTF
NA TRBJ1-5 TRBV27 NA TGTGCCAGCAGCTTTGTGGGGCCGAATCAGCCCCAGCATTTT CASSFVGPNQPQHF
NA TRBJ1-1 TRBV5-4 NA TGTGCCAGCAGCTTGAAGGGCGCAGGGATGAGGAACACTGAAGCTTTCTTT CASSLKGAGMRNTEAFF
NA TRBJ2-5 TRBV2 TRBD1 TGTGCCAGCAACCGACAGGGTCAAGAGACCCAGTACTTC CASNRQGQETQYF
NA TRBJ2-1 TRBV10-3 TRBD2 TGTGCCGCGATGAGCGGGAGCTCCTACAATGAGCAGTTCTTC CAAMSGSSYNEQFF
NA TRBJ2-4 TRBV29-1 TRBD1 TGCAGCGTTAAGGGGGCGCCGGTAAAAAACATTCAGTACTTC CSVKGAPVKNIQYF
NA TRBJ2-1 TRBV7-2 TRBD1 TGTGCCAGCAGCTGGGGACAGGGCGGTGAGCAGTTCTTC CASSWGQGGEQFF
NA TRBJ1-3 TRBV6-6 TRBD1 TGTGCCAGCAGTCGCCGGGACAGTAACACCATATATTTT CASSRRDSNTIYF
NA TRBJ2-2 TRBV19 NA TGTGCCAGTAGTGACCAGCTAGGCACCGGGGAGCTGTTTTTT CASSDQLGTGELFF
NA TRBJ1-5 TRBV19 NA TGTGCCAGTAATTCCGGGTTTGCTGATCAGCCCCAGCATTTT CASNSGFADQPQHF
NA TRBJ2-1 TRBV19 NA TGTGCCAGTAGTATAGAGCGGGGACTTCCCCGACAGTTCTTC CASSIERGLPRQFF
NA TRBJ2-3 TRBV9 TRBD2 TGTGCCAGCAGCGTAGGGAGCGGGGTAGGCGCAGATACGCAGTATTTT CASSVGSGVGADTQYF
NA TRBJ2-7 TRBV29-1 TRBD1 TGCGGCGTGGGACAGGGAAGTTCCTACGAGCAGTACTTC CGVGQGSSYEQYF
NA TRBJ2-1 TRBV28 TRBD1 TGTGCCAGCAGTTTGATTACAGGGGGCAGTGTAAATGAGCAGTTCTTC CASSLITGGSVNEQFF
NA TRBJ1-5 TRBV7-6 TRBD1 TGTGCCAGCAGCTCAACAGGGGGGCGACAGCCCCAGCATTTT CASSSTGGRQPQHF
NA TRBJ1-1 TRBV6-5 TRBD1 TGTGCCAGCAGTTACTCACAGGGGGCGCCCACTGAAGCTTTCTTT CASSYSQGAPTEAFF
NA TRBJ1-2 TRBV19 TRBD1 TGTGCCAACTTACAGGGGAAGGATGGCTACACCTTC CANLQGKDGYTF
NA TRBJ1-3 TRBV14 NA TGTGCCAGCAGCCAAGGAGGGTCTGGAAACACCATATATTTT CASSQGGSGNTIYF
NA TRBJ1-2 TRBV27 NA TGTGCCAGCGGTACCTTGACTGGATCGGGAGGCTACACCTTC CASGTLTGSGGYTF
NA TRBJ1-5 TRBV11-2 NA TGTGCCAGCAGCTTATTGGGCAGCAATCAGCCCCAGCATTTT CASSLLGSNQPQHF
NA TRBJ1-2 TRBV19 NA TGTGCCAGTACCTTGTATGGGGGGACCTATGGCTACACCTTC CASTLYGGTYGYTF
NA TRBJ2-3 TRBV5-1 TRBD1 TGCGCCAGCAGGTCGGACAGGGGAAACACAGATACGCAGTATTTT CASRSDRGNTDTQYF
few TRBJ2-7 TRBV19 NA TGTGCCAGCTCTGACGGAACTAACTACGAGCAGTACTTC CASSDGTNYEQYF
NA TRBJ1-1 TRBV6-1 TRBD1 TGTGCCAGCAGTCCTAGGGGACAGGTCTCCGGTGAAGCTTTCTTT CASSPRGQVSGEAFF
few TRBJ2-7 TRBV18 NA TGTGCCAGCTCACCAAACCAGGGGTTGGGCTACGAGCAGTACTTC CASSPNQGLGYEQYF
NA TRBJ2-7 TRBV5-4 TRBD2 TGTGCCAGCAGCTTGTTACTAGCGGGAGCCAAGGCGGATTACGAGCAGTACTTC CASSLLLAGAKADYEQYF
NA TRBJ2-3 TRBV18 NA TGTGCCAGCTCACCACTTCAGAATACAGATACGCAGTATTTT CASSPLQNTDTQYF
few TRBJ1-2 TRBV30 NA TGTGCCTCTGAAAGGGGTGCCGGCTACACCTTC CASERGAGYTF
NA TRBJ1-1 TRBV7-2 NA TGTGCCAGCAGCCCGTCGGTGGTTATCGAAGCTTTCTTT CASSPSVVIEAFF
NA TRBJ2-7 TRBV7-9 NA TGTGCCAGCAGCCTGGCGGCGAGATACGAGCAGTACTTC CASSLAARYEQYF
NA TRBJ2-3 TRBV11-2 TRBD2 TGTGCCAGCAGCTTAGAGGGAGGGGAAACAGATACGCAGTATTTT CASSLEGGETDTQYF
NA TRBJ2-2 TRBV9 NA TGTGCCAGCAGCGTACAGGGGTCTACGAACACCGGGGAGCTGTTTTTT CASSVQGSTNTGELFF
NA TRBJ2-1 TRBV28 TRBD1 TGTGCCAGCAGACAGCGCAGGGGGCCGGTCTATGAGCAGTTCTTC CASRQRRGPVYEQFF
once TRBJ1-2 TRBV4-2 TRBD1 TGTGCCAGCAGCATGTCCGGGACAGGGGTTCGAGGCTACACCTTC CASSMSGTGVRGYTF
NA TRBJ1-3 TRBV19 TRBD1 TGTGCCAGTAGTATGACAGGGATCTCTGGAAACACCATATATTTT CASSMTGISGNTIYF
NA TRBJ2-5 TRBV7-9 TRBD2 TGTGCCAGCAGCTTAGCGCCCCCCCAGCGGGGGGGCCTGGAGACCCAGTACTTC CASSLAPPQRGGLETQYF
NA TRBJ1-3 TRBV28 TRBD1 TGTGCCAGCAGCTATGGACAGGGGAGCTCTGGAAACACCATATATTTT CASSYGQGSSGNTIYF
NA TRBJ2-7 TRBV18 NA TGTGCCAGCTCACCATCCGTCAGGGGCTCCTACGAGCAGTACTTC CASSPSVRGSYEQYF
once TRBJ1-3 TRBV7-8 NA TGTGCCAGCAGCTTTGGGGCCGTCTCTGGAAACACCATATATTTT CASSFGAVSGNTIYF
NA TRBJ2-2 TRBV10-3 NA TGTGCCATCAGCGCCACTACCGGGACAACGAACACCGGGGAGCTGTTTTTT CAISATTGTTNTGELFF